This T cell receptor beta chain was found in a study of T-cell memory formation after mild COVID-19. Whole-study context: TCR clusters showed largely donor specificity. General study findings and limits: There was no confirmation that second-wave clones peaking on day 37 were SARS-CoV-2 specific. Those CD4+ clones that contracted were mainly in CM and EM (CD8+ ones in EMRA).

TCRdb reanalysed the 5' RACE reads using MiXCR and keeps one entry per CDR3 protein. The sample has hundreds of thousands of distinct CDR3 sequences, approximately 24% seen once. Of note for this clonotype: The antigen remains undetermined.

V shed 4 bases and J shed 9 bases, with 13 bases lying between them. Germline V CDR1 and CDR2: MGHRA, YSYEKL. The CDR3 contains 13 residues. This sequence originates from an adult woman who had mild COVID-19 (a few samples of this study predate the infection). Cell type and time point are not known. Sample: PBMCs or a T cell subset sorted from them (not recorded which). The chain joins TRBV4-1 to TRBJ2-1; D is possibly TRBD2 (6 bases). CDR3 in amino acids: CASSRAGLPEQFF. The CDR3 nucleotides read TGCGCCAGCAGCCGGGCGGGACTCCCTGAGCAGTTCTTC.